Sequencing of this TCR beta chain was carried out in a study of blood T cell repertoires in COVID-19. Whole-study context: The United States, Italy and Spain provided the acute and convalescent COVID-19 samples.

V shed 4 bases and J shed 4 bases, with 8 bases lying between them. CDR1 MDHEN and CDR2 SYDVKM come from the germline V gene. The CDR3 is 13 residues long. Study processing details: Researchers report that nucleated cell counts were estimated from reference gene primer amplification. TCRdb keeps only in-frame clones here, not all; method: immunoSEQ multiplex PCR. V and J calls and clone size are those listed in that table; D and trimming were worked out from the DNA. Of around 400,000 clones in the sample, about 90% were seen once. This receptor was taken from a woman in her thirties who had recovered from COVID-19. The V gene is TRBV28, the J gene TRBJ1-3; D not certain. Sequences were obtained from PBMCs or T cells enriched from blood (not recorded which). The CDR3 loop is CASSSGYGNTIYF. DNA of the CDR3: TGTGCCAGCAGTTCCGGGTACGGAAACACCATATATTTT.